A single sample is the source of the 18 T cell receptor beta chains below, sequenced in a study of cytomegalovirus exposure and HLA in healthy donors. Clones were read by immunoSEQ multiplex PCR, and TCRdb kept only the in-frame ones, dropping some. The sample has about 130,000 clones, about nine tenths seen once. The sample taken for sequencing was PBMCs. The receptors originated from a woman between 18 and 29 years old in good health and CMV-seronegative.

The V call is TRBV7-9, the J call TRBJ2-2, with D uncertain. Trimming stripped 7 bases from V and 0 bases from J, with 9 bases between. The germline CDR1 and CDR2 sequences are SEHNR and FQNEAQ (reference sequence). The CDR3 covers 14 residues. The CDR3 region is CASTLNTNTGELFF. The CDR3 DNA reads as TGTGCCAGCACCCTTAACACGAACACCGGGGAGCTGTTTTTT.

The gene calls are TRBV29-1 and TRBJ1-1, with 7 bases fitting TRBD1. The CDR3 runs to 14 residues. J was trimmed by 0 bases and V by 4 bases; bases with no gene match: 5. In germline, CDR1 is SQVTM, CDR2 ANQGSEA. CDR3 bases: TGCAGCGTTGCCCGACAGGGAATGAACACTGAAGCTTTCTTT. This codes for CSVARQGMNTEAFF.

V is TRBV18 and J is TRBJ2-7; 7 bases align to TRBD1. With 3 bases clipped from V and 6 bases from J, the junction kept 8 bases outside the gene matches. CDR1 KGHSH and CDR2 LQKENI come from the germline V gene. The CDR3 runs 14 residues. The CDR3 DNA sequence: TGTGCCAGCTCACCCGCGGACAGGTCCCCCGAGCAGTACTTC. As protein: CASSPADRSPEQYF.

The CDR3 DNA follows: TGTGCCAGCAGTTCAATCTCCGGGACAGGGGGCTACGAGCAGTACTTC. Translated, it gives CASSSISGTGGYEQYF. The rearrangement joins TRBV6-5 to TRBJ2-7, with 11 bases lining up with TRBD1. The CDR3 consists of 16 residues. With 4 bases clipped from V and 3 bases from J, the junction kept 8 bases outside the gene matches. Germline V lookup: CDR1 MNHEY, CDR2 SVGAGI.

This chain connects TRBV6-1 to TRBJ1-1; perhaps TRBD1 as D (5 bases). The germline gives CDR1 MNHNS, CDR2 SASEGT. The CDR3 totals 13 residues. V shed 6 bases and J shed 6 bases, with 14 bases lying between them. The DNA of the CDR3 is TGTGCCAGCAGATTGACAGTCGTAGCTGAAGCTTTCTTT. It is translated as CASRLTVVAEAFF.

The V call is TRBV28, the J call TRBJ1-5, with D possibly being TRBD1 (6 bases). Germline CDR1 is MDHEN and CDR2 is SYDVKM. V shed 6 bases and J shed 2 bases, with 23 bases lying between them. The CDR3 is 18 residues long. CDR3 sequence reads: CASRKPGQIYVGNQPQHF. For the CDR3, the DNA is TGTGCCAGCAGGAAGCCGGGACAAATCTACGTTGGCAATCAGCCCCAGCATTTT.

The rearrangement uses TRBV6-6 and TRBJ1-1; D is uncertain. The CDR3 runs to 13 residues. Trimming pared 5 bases from V and 5 bases from J, leaving 12 bases between. The germline V gene has CDR1 MNHNY and CDR2 SVGAGI (reference sequence). The CDR3 coding sequence is TGTGCCAGCAGTCAACTTGGTCGGACTGAAGCTTTCTTT. Translating it yields CASSQLGRTEAFF.

The chain links TRBV5-1 to TRBJ2-2; D possibly corresponds to TRBD2 (6 bases). V lost 5 bases, J lost 5 bases, and 7 bases lay in between. From germline, CDR1 is SGHRS and CDR2 YFSETQ. This CDR3 comprises 12 residues. CDR3 in DNA: TGCGCCAGCAGACGGGAGACCGGGGAGCTGTTTTTT. Translating gives CASRRETGELFF. Combining the CDR3 with reference TRBV5-1 and TRBJ2-2 gives the whole variable domain KAGVTQTPRYLIKTRGQQVTLSCSPISGHRSVSWYQQTPGQGLQFLFEYFSETQRNKGNFPGRFSGRQFSNSRSEMNVSTLELGDSALYLCASRRETGELFFGEGSRLTVL.

The chain has TRBV28 and TRBJ2-1; 7 bases match TRBD2. The germline V gene has CDR1 MDHEN and CDR2 SYDVKM. Trimming removed 4 bases from V and 9 bases from J; junction bases left unmatched: 12. The CDR3 has 15 residues. CDR3 loop: CASSSAGVGVSEQFF. CDR3 nucleotide sequence: TGTGCCAGCAGTTCCGCGGGAGTGGGGGTTAGTGAGCAGTTCTTC.

The chain links TRBV6-5 to TRBJ1-5; a possible D gene is TRBD1 (5 bases). Germline values: CDR1 MNHEY, CDR2 SVGAGI. Trimming left V 5 bases short and J 5 bases short, with 10 bases between. This CDR3 is built from 13 residues. The CDR3 DNA is TGTGCCAGCAGTGGACAAGATCATCAGCCCCAGCATTTT. This translates into CASSGQDHQPQHF.

The CDR3 reads CASSLGGRYLQETQYF. CDR3 coding DNA: TGCGCCAGCAGCTTAGGAGGGAGGTACCTCCAAGAGACCCAGTACTTC. The chain uses TRBV5-1 and TRBJ2-5; weak D call: TRBD2 (6 bases). V shed 2 bases and J shed 1 base, with 15 bases lying between them. The CDR3 length is 16 residues. The V gene's germline CDR1 is SGHRS and CDR2 YFSETQ.

V and J are TRBV10-3 and TRBJ2-7, with 9 nucleotides matching TRBD2. V was clipped by 4 bases and J by 3 bases; unmatched bases: 4. CDR3 length: 14 residues. Germline loops: CDR1 ENHRY, CDR2 SYGVKD. CDR3 residues: CAISGAGGSYEQYF. The CDR3 nucleotides read TGTGCCATCAGTGGAGCGGGAGGTAGCTACGAGCAGTACTTC.

This sequence joins TRBV7-2 and TRBJ2-3, with 9 bases aligning to TRBD2. Germline values: CDR1 SGHTA, CDR2 FQGNSA. Losses at the gene ends were 1 base for V and 3 bases for J; bases not matched to a gene: 5. The CDR3 sequence is 16 residues long. The CDR3 region is CASSLDGGRATDTQYF. Here the CDR3 DNA reads TGTGCCAGCAGCTTAGACGGCGGGAGGGCGACAGATACGCAGTATTTT.

V gene TRBV11-2 combines with J gene TRBJ1-1; D perhaps matches TRBD1 (6 bases). Trimming cost V 7 bases and J 6 bases, with 21 bases left between them. In germline, CDR1 is SGHAT, CDR2 FQNNGV. This CDR3 has 15 amino acids. The CDR3 DNA is TGTGCCAGCACCAACATCCGTTACAGGGCGTCTGAAGCTTTCTTT. The encoded protein is CASTNIRYRASEAFF.

This clone was seen a single time. J is TRBJ1-2 and V is TRBV15; 7 bases fit TRBD1. Germline V gene data show CDR1 as LNHNV and CDR2 as YYDKDF (reference sequence). This CDR3 spans 14 amino acids. J was trimmed by 3 bases and V by 5 bases; bases with no gene match: 6. This CDR3 is CATSVRDSHYGYTF. In DNA form, the CDR3 reads TGTGCCACCAGCGTCCGGGACAGTCACTATGGCTACACCTTC.

The chain's CDR3 is CASSSRTGVAEQYF. In DNA form, the CDR3 reads TGTGCCAGCAGCTCTCGGACAGGGGTAGCCGAGCAGTACTTC. The chain employs TRBV11-3 and TRBJ2-7; 9 nucleotides align to TRBD1. CDR3 length: 14 amino acids. The germline gives CDR1 SGHNT, CDR2 YENEEA. V lost 4 bases, J lost 6 bases, and 7 bases stayed unmatched.

The chain is built from TRBV30 and TRBJ2-1, with unresolved D. The CDR3 is made up of 12 amino acids. The V and J ends lost 2 bases and 1 base respectively, with 3 bases between them. The germline V gene encodes CDR1 GTSNPN and CDR2 SVGIG (reference sequence). CDR3 amino acids: CAWSTSYNEQFF. The CDR3 DNA reads as TGTGCCTGGAGTACATCCTACAATGAGCAGTTCTTC.

The genes are TRBV28 and TRBJ2-5; maybe TRBD1 (5 bases). The V gene lost 8 bases and the J gene lost 5 bases, with 18 bases spanning the gap. CDR1 and CDR2 (germline): MDHEN, SYDVKM. The CDR3 runs 14 residues. CDR3 bases: TGTGCCAGCGGGCAGGGAATAGGTGTCGAGACCCAGTACTTC. It translates to CASGQGIGVETQYF.